Given below is one T cell receptor beta chain in context. Its binding antigen is unknown. No base quality values were provided; no much bigger clone lies one nucleotide off. V and J lose 7 bases and 5 bases, and a span of 7 bases separates them. CDR1 and CDR2, per the germline V gene, are SGDLS and YYNGEE. From cysteine to phenylalanine, the CDR3 is 11 amino acids long. Only the CDR3 region is kept as DNA, spanning 33 bases read in frame from base 1. Libraries came from 5' RACE. The run used an Illumina HiSeq 2000. Template switching added a universal primer binding site, and the final cDNA carried a unique molecular identifier that allowed TCR cDNA molecules to be counted accurately. Specific primers in the conserved constant-segment region were used to synthesize first-strand cDNA for the TCR alpha and beta chains. To control for contamination, each cDNA library was double barcoded with a SMART-Mk sample barcode plus Illumina barcodes. Two successive PCR steps introduced TruSeq adapter sequences along with Illumina sample barcodes. The Illumina HiSeq platform was used with custom primers to sequence TCR alpha and beta cDNA libraries. The paper's processing steps were these. MiGEC processed the raw reads to extract unique molecular identifiers, while MiXCR was used to determine the CDR3 positions. For each individual, recombination models were inferred using an EM algorithm with the repgenHMM and IGoR tools. The tcR package in R was used for shared clonotype analysis, with sharing normalized by the product of cloneset sizes. To study raw recombination without the effects of thymic and clonal selection, out-of-frame nonproductive sequences were analyzed. TCRdb itself trimmed the public reads at Q25 with fastp, ran MiXCR and retained productive beta chains. All rows with the same CDR3 protein become a single entry with the most common DNA and genes. The authors' filters were not applied to this entry. The sample yields about 190,000 distinct CDR3 sequences; about a sixth were counted once. The leading ten clones occupy 40% of the sample.

The entry originates in a study of identical twins (dated by TCRdb to the mid-2010s). Turning to the overall study: The study deep-sequenced TCR alpha and beta repertoires from monozygotic twins, unrelated adults of various ages and cord blood to test whether fetal clonotypes persist. Replicate twin experiments were performed at different times using different library preparation protocols to rule out contamination. Paper-wide results and their limitations: In beta out-of-frame sequences, excess twin sharing was weaker, because having fewer shared sequences lowered the signal-to-noise ratio. Recombination models systematically underestimated out-of-frame TCR alpha sharing in monozygotic twins but agreed with sharing between unrelated individuals. Abundant cord blood beta clonotypes carried fewer insertions; young adult naive repertoires showed a weaker similar trend, while memory repertoires showed none. Zero-insertion analyses could be partly confounded by invariant T cells such as MAIT and iNKT, although diverse VJ usage argued against such confounding for most clonotypes. Compared with coincidental sharing between unrelated individuals, out-of-frame TCR alpha sequences shared between twins had an excess of sequences with low generation probability. Because the same donors could not be followed over many years, the conclusions relied on cross-sectional statistical analysis.

All donors were healthy Caucasians. The twin cohort comprised three pairs of female monozygotic twins, all aged about 18 to 29 years. CD4+ and CD8+ T cell populations were isolated with positive isolation kits from Invitrogen. These sequences were also reported in another study, on T cells expressing NK-cell markers. The second source states: About 8 donors provided sorted CD3+CD56+NKG2C+, CD3+CD56+NKG2C- and CD3+CD56-NKG2C+ T-cell subsets, whose TCR beta-chain repertoires were profiled. Seven of the eight sequenced donors were HCMV-seropositive and one was HCMV-seronegative. To restrict sorting to alphabetaTCR-expressing T cells, an anti-gammadeltaTCR antibody was added in several experiments. In six donors, the dominant CD3+CD56+NKG2C+ clonotypes ranked among the top 10 CD8+ clonotypes, making up roughly 1.0-7.5% of CD8+ T cells. Those dominant clonotypes were again the most abundant among CD3+CD56-NKG2C+ cells in a handful of donors, at about 25-60.1%. Whether the expanded NKG2C-expressing T cell clones were specific for HCMV antigens remained unclear. The study sequenced eight donors, all healthy volunteers chosen at random: three men and five women. HCMV serostatus was determined by detecting HCMV-specific IgG in serum with a commercial ELISA kit. MIGEC was used to demultiplex reads and group reads by UMI, and MiTCR was used to assemble and quantify clonotypes. Only TCR cDNA sequences supported by at least two reads were kept to exclude erroneous sequences. The tcR package was used for downstream repertoire analysis, with clonotypes matched between fractions based on CDR3 nucleotide sequence plus V segment. VDJmatch was used to annotate antigen specificity against VDJdb, with one amino acid substitution in CDR3 permitted.

Sequencing input: CD8+ T cells sorted from blood. The TCR comes from a woman under 30 in good health. The chain is encoded by TRBV9 joined to TRBJ2-1, with the D gene not confidently named. The CDR3 in this case is CASQYNNEQFF. The nucleotides are TGTGCCAGCCAGTATAACAATGAGCAGTTCTTC.